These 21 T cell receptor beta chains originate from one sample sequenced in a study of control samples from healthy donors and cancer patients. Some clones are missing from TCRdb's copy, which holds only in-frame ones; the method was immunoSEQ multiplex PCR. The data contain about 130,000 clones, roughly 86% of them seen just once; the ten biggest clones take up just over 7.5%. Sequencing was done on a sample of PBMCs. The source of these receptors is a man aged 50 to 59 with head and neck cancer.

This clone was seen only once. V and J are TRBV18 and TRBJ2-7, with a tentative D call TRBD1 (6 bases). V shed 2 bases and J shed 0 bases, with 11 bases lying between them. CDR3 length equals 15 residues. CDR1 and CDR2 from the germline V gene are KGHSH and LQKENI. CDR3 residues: CASSPLGQSSYEQYF. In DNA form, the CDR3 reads TGTGCCAGCTCACCATTAGGACAGAGCTCCTACGAGCAGTACTTC.

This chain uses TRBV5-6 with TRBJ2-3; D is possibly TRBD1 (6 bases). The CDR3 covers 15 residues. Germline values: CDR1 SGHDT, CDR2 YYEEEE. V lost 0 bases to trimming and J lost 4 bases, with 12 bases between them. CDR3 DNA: TGTGCCAGCAGCTTGGCCATACAGGGCCCAGATACGCAGTATTTT. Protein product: CASSLAIQGPDTQYF.

The CDR3 sequence is CASETTGELFF. CDR3 DNA sequence: TGTGCCAGCGAGACCACCGGGGAGCTGTTTTTT. This sequence joins TRBV2 and TRBJ2-2; D is uncertain. CDR3 size: 11 residues. Trimming took off 8 bases at V and 4 bases at J, with 5 bases between the two ends. Germline V CDR1 and CDR2: SNHLY, FYNNEI.

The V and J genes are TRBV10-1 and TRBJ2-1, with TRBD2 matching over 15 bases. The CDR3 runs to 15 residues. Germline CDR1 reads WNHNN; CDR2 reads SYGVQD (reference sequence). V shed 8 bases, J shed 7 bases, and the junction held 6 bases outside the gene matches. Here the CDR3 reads CASEGLAGGRNEQFF. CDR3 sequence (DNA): TGCGCCAGCGAGGGACTAGCGGGAGGAAGGAATGAGCAGTTCTTC.

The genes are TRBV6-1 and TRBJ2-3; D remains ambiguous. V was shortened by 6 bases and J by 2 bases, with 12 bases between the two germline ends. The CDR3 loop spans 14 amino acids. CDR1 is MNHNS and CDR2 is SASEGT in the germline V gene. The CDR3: CASRNQLFTDTQYF. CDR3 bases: TGTGCCAGCAGAAACCAACTTTTCACAGATACGCAGTATTTT.

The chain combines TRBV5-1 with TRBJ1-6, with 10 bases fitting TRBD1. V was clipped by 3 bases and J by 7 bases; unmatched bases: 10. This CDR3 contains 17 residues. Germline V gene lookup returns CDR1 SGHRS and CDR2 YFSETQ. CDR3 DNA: TGCGCCAGCAGCTGGCGGTCCCCGGGACAGGGGAATTCACCCCTCCACTTT. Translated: CASSWRSPGQGNSPLHF.

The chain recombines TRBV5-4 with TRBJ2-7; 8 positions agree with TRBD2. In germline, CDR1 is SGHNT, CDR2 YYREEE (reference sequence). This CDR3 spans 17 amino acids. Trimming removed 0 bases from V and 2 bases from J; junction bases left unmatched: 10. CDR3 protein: CASSLVVGTRVPYEQYF. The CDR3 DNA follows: TGTGCCAGCAGCTTGGTTGTTGGGACTAGGGTCCCCTACGAGCAGTACTTC.

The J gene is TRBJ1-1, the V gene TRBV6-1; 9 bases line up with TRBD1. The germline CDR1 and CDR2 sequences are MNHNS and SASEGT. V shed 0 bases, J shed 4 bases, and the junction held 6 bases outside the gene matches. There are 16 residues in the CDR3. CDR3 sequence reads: CASSEAEGQGGTEAFF. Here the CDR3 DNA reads TGTGCCAGCAGTGAAGCCGAGGGACAGGGTGGCACTGAAGCTTTCTTT.

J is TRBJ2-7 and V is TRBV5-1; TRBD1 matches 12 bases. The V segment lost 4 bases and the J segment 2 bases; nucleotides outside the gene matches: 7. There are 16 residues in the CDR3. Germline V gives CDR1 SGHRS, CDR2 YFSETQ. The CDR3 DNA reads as TGCGCCAGCAGCATACCCGGGACAGGGGGCCCCTACGAGCAGTACTTC. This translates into CASSIPGTGGPYEQYF.

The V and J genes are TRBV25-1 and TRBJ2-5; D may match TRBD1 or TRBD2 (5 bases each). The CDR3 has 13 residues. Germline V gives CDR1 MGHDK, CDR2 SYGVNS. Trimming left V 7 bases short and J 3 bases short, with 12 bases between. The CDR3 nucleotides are TGTGCCAGCACGGAGACAGCGGAAGAGACCCAGTACTTC. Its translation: CASTETAEETQYF.

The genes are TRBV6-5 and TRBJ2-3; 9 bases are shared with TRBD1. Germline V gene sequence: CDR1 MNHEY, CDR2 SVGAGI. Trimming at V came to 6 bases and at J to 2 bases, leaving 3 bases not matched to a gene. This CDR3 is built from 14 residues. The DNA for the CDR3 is TGTGCCAGCAGGGGACAGGGATCCACAGATACGCAGTATTTT. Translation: CASRGQGSTDTQYF.

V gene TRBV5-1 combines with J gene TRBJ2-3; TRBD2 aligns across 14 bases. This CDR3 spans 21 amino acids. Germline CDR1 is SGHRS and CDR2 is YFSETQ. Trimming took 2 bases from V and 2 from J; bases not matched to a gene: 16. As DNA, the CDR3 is TGCGCCAGCAGCTTACGACTAGCGGGAGGGCCGAGAGTGGGAGTCACAGATACGCAGTATTTT. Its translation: CASSLRLAGGPRVGVTDTQYF.

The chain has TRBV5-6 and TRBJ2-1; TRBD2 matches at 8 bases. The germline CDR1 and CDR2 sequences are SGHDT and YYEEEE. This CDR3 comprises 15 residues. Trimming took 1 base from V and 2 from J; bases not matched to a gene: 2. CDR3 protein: CASSLLLAAYNEQFF. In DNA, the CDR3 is TGTGCCAGCAGCTTGTTACTAGCGGCCTACAATGAGCAGTTCTTC.

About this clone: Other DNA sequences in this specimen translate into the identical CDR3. The CDR3 DNA reads TGTGCCAGCAGCCGCGGGACAGGTAGCACAGATACGCAGTATTTT. Its protein is CASSRGTGSTDTQYF. The chain carries TRBV7-9 and TRBJ2-3; 8 bases are a match to TRBD1. The V gene's germline CDR1 is SEHNR and CDR2 FQNEAQ (reference sequence). Germline trimming cut 5 bases from V and 0 bases from J; bases unmatched to any gene: 4. This CDR3 has 15 residues.

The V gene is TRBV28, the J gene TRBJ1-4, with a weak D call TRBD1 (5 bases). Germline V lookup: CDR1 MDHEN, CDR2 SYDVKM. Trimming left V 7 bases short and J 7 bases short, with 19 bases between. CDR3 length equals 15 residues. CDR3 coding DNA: TGTGCCAGCACCCTATATGATGGGGCCGTTGAAAAACTGTTTTTT. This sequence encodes CASTLYDGAVEKLFF.

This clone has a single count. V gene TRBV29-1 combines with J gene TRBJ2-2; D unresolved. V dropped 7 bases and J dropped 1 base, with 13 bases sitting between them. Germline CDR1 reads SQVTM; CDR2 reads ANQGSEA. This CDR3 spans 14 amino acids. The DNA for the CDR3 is TGCAGCGCCTCGCCACAGATGAACACCGGGGAGCTGTTTTTT. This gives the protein CSASPQMNTGELFF.

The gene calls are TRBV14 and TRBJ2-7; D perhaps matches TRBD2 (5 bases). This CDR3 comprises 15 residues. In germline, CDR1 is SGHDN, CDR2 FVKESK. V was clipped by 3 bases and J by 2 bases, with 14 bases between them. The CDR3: CASSHGSEGTYEQYF. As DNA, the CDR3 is TGTGCCAGCAGCCATGGGTCCGAGGGAACCTACGAGCAGTACTTC.

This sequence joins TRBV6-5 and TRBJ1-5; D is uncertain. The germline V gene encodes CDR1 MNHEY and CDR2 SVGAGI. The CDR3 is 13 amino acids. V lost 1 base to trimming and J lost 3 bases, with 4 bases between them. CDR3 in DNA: TGTGCCAGCAGTTACTTACCCAATCAGCCCCAGCATTTT. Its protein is CASSYLPNQPQHF.

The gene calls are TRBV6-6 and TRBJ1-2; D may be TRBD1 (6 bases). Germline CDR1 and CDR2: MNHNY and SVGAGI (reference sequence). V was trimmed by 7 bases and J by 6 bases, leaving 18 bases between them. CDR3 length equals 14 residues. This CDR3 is CASTASGGGHGYTF. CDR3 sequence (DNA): TGTGCCAGCACAGCGTCGGGGGGGGGCCATGGCTACACCTTC.

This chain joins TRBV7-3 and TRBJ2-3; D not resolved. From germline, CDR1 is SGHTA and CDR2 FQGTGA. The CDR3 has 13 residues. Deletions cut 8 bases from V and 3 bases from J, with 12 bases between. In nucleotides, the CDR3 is TGTGCCAGCGGTATAAAGGGAACAGATACGCAGTATTTT. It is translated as CASGIKGTDTQYF.

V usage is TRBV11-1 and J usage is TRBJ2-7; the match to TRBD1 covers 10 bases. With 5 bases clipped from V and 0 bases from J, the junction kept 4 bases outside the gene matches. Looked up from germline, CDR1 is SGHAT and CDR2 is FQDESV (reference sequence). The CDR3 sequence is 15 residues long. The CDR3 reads CASSTGQGSSYEQYF. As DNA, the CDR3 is TGTGCCAGCAGCACGGGACAGGGGAGCTCCTACGAGCAGTACTTC.